This TCR beta chain is from a study of T cells expressing NK-cell markers. Study overall: Sorted CD3+CD56+NKG2C+, CD3+CD56+NKG2C- and CD3+CD56-NKG2C+ T cells supplied TCR beta repertoires. General study results and limits: Also leading the CD3+CD56-NKG2C+ fraction in several donors were these clonotypes.

cDNA encoding TCR beta was synthesized via 5'RACE template switching incorporating UMIs. TCRdb reanalyzed the 5' RACE reads, giving one entry per CDR3 protein sequence and no DNA. The data include 200,000 to 300,000 distinct CDR3 sequences; the top ten clones carry 4% to 5%. CDR1 and CDR2 from the germline V gene are MNHEY and SVGAGI. This CDR3 has 12 residues. In the case of this clonotype: As yet, its antigen is unknown.

The chain is built from TRBV6-5 and TRBJ2-2; there is no DNA to check the TCRdb D call of TRBD1. The sequencing sample was made of blood T cells: a sorted CD56 or NKG2C T cell subset, CD4+ or CD8+ T cells, or bulk PBMC T cells (not recorded which). This TCR was sampled from a woman between 18 and 75 years old in good health. CDR3: CASRSGVRGLFF.